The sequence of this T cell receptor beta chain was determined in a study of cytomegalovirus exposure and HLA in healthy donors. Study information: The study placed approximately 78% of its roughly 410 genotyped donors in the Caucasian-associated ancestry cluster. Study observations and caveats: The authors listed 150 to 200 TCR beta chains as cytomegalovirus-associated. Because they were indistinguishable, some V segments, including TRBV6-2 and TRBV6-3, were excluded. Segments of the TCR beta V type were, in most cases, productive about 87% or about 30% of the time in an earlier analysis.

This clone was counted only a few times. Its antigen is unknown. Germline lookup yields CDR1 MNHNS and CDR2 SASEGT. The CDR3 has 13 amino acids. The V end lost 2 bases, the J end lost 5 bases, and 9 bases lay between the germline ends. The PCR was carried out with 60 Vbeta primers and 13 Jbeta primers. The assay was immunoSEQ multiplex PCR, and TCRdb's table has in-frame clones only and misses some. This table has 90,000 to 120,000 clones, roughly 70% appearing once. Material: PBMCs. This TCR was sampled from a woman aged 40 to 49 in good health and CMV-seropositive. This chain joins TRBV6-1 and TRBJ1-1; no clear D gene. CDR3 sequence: CASSESTRTEAFF. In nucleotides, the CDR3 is TGTGCCAGCAGTGAATCAACTCGAACTGAAGCTTTCTTT.